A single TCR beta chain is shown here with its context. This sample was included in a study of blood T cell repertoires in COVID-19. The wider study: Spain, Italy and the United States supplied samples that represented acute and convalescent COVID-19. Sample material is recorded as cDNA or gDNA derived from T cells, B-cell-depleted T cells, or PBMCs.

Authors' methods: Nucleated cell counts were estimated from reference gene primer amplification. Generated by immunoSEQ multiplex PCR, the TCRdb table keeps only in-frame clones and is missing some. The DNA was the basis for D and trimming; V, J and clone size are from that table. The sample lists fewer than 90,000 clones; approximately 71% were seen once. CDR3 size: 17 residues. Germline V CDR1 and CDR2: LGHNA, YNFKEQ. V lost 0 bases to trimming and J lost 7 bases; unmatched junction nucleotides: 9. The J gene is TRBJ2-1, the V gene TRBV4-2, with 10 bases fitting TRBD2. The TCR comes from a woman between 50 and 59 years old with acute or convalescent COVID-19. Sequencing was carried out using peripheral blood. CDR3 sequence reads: CASSQDRSGGDGNEQFF. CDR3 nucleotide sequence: TGTGCCAGCAGCCAAGATCGGAGCGGGGGGGATGGGAATGAGCAGTTCTTC.